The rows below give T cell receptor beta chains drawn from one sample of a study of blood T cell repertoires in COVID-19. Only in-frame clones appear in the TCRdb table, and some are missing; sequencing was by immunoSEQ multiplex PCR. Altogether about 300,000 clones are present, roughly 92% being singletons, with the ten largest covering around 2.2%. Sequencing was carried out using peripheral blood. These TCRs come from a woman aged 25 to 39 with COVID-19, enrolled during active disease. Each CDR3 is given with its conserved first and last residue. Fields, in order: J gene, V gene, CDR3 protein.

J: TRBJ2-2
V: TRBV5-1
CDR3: CASSLRAGGSNTGELFF

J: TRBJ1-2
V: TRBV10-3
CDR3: CASSTGAYGYTF

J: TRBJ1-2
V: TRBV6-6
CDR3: CASSAYREGYTF

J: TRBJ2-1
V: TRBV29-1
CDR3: CSVIRQGGGNEQFF

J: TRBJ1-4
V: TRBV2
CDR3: CASSGGINRESEKLFF

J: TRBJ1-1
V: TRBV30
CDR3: CAWSPGTAKAFF

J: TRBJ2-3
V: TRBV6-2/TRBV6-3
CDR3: CASSLDRVTDTQYF

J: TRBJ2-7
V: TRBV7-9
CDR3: CASSYGQGLGEQYF

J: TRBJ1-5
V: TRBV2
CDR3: CASSEGDTFGNQPQHF

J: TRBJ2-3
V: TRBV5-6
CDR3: CASSFYDGRKTDTQYF

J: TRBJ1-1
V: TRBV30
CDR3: CAWSIGGKDTEAFF

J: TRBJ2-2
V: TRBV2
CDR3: CASRQLLGQTGELFF

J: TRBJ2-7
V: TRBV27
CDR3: CASSLRGTAAGTRSSYEQYF

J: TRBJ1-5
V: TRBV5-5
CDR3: CASSQQTGNQPQHF

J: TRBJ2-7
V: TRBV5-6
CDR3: CASSLAGGESYEQYF

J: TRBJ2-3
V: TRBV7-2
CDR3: CASSQAQRGDTQYF

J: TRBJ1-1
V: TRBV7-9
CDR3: CASSPGGLTEAFF